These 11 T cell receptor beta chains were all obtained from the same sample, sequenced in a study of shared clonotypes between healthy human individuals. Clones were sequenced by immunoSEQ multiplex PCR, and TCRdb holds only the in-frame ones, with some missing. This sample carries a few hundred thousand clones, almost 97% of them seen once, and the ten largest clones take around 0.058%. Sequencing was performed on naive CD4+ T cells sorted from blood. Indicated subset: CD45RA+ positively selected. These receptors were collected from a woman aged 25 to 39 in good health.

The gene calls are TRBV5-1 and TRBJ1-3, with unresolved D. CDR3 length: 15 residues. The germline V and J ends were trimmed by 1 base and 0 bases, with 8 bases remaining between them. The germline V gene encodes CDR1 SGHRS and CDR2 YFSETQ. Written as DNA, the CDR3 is TGCGCCAGCAGCTTGCTGGACCCCTCTGGAAACACCATATATTTT. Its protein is CASSLLDPSGNTIYF.

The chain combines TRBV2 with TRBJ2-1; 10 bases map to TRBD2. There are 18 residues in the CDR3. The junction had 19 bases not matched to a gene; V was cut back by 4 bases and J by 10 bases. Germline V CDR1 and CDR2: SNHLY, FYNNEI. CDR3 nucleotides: TGTGCCAGCAGTGTCAAGACTAGCGGGTGGAGGGGGAGAGGGGAGCAGTTCTTC. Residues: CASSVKTSGWRGRGEQFF.

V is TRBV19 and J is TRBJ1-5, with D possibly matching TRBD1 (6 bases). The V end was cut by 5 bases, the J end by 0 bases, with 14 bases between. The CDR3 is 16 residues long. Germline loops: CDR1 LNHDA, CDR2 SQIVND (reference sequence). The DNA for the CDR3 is TGTGCCAGTAGTGACAGGCAGGTGGGTAGCAATCAGCCCCAGCATTTT. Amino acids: CASSDRQVGSNQPQHF.

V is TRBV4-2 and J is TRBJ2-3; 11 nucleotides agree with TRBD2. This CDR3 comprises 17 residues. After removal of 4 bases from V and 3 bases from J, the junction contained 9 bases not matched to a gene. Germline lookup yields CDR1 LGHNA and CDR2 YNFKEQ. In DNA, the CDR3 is TGTGCCAGCAGCCCCCAGACTGCTAGCGGGAGGACAGATACGCAGTATTTT. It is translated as CASSPQTASGRTDTQYF.

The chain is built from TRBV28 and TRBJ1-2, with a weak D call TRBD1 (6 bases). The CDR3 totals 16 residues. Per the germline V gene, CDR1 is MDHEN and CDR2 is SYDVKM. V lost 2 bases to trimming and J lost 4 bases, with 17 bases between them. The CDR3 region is CASSLDTGNWGYGYTF. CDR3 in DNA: TGTGCCAGCAGTTTAGATACAGGGAATTGGGGCTATGGCTACACCTTC.

DNA for the CDR3: TGCGCCAGTACTAGCGGGAGGGCCGTCGAGACCCAGTACTTC. This codes for CASTSGRAVETQYF. The chain is built from TRBV5-1 and TRBJ2-5; 13 bases map to TRBD2. This CDR3 spans 14 amino acids. Trimming removed 8 bases from V and 5 bases from J; junction bases left unmatched: 6. Germline V gene lookup returns CDR1 SGHRS and CDR2 YFSETQ.

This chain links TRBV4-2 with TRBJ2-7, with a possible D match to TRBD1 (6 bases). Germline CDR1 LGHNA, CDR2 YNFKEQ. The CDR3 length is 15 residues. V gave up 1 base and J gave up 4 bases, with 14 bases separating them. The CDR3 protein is CASSQVAGVVYEQYF. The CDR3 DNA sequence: TGTGCCAGCAGCCAAGTAGCAGGGGTCGTATACGAGCAGTACTTC.

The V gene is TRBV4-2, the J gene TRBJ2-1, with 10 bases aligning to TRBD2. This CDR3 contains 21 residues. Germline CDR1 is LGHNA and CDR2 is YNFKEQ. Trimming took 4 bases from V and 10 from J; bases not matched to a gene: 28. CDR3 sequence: CASSRLSQKNGVAGGFYEQFF. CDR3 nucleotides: TGTGCCAGCAGCCGACTAAGTCAGAAGAATGGGGTAGCGGGAGGTTTTTACGAGCAGTTCTTC.

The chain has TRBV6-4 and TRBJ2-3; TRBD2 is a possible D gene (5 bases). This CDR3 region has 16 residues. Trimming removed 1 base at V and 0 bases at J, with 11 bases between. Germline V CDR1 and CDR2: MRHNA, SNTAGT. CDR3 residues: CASSDYGAASTDTQYF. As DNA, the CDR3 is TGTGCCAGCAGTGACTATGGAGCGGCTAGCACAGATACGCAGTATTTT.

The DNA of the CDR3 is TGTGCCTGGAGTATCCTCCAGGGGGCGGGAGGCTACACCTTC. Amino acid sequence: CAWSILQGAGGYTF. The V gene is TRBV30, the J gene TRBJ1-2, with 8 nucleotides matching TRBD1. The V and J ends lost 2 bases and 8 bases, in that order; junction bases with no gene match: 10. The V gene's germline CDR1 is GTSNPN and CDR2 SVGIG (reference sequence). The CDR3 sequence is 14 residues long.

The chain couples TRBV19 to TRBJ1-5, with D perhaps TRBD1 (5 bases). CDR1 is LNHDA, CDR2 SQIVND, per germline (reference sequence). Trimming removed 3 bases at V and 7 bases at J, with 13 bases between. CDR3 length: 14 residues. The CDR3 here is CASSISGFRQPQHF. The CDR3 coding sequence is TGTGCCAGTAGTATCTCAGGGTTTAGGCAGCCCCAGCATTTT. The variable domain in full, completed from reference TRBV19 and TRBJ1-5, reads DGGITQSPKYLFRKEGQNVTLSCEQNLNHDAMYWYRQDPGQGLRLIYYSQIVNDFQKGDIAEGYSVSREKKESFPLTVTSAQKNPTAFYLCASSISGFRQPQHFGDGTRLSIL.